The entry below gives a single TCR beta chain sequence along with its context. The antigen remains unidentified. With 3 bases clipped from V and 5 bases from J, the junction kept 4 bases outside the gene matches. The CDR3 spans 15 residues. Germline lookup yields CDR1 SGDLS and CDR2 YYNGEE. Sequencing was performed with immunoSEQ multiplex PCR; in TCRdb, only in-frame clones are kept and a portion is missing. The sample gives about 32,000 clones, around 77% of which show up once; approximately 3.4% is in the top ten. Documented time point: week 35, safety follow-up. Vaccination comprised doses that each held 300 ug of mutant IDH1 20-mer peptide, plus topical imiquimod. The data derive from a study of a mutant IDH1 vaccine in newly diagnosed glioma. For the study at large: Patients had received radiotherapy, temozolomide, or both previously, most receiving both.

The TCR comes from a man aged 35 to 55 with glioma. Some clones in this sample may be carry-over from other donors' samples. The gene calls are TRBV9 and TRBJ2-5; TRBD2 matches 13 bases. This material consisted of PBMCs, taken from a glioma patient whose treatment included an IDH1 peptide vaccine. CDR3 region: CASSGTSGGGETQYF. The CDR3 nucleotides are TGTGCCAGCAGCGGGACTAGCGGGGGAGGGGAGACCCAGTACTTC.